What follows are 17 T cell receptor beta chains derived from one specimen sequenced in a study of PD-1 blockade in classical Hodgkin lymphoma. Sequenced by immunoSEQ multiplex PCR; TCRdb stores in-frame clones only, minus some. Of approximately 100,000 clones listed, 75% to 85% are singletons. The sample's time point: cycle 4 day 1 (C4D1), after 6 weeks of nivolumab. Autologous stem cell transplantation was followed by relapse in every patient, and brentuximab vedotin exposure varied. The sample in question was peripheral blood mononuclear cells (PBMCs), obtained before the fourth cycle of nivolumab. The receptors were sampled from a human donor with classical Hodgkin lymphoma.

The rearrangement links TRBV27 to TRBJ2-2; 7 positions agree with TRBD2. The CDR3 consists of 14 residues. J lost 2 bases, V lost 6 bases, and 3 bases had no gene match. Germline V lookup: CDR1 MNHEY, CDR2 SMNVEV (reference sequence). The CDR3 reads CASRAGTNTGELFF. The CDR3 DNA follows: TGTGCCAGCAGAGCGGGAACTAACACCGGGGAGCTGTTTTTT.

The chain couples TRBV7-2 to TRBJ2-7; perhaps TRBD2 as D (5 bases). V was trimmed by 5 bases and J by 3 bases, leaving 11 bases between them. This CDR3 spans 13 amino acids. Germline V gives CDR1 SGHTA, CDR2 FQGNSA. The CDR3 region has the DNA TGTGCCAGCAGCCTGCGGGCCGTCTACGAGCAGTACTTC. It translates to CASSLRAVYEQYF.

The V gene is TRBV28, the J gene TRBJ1-4; D unresolved. V lost 6 bases and J 6 bases, leaving 8 bases between the germline ends. The CDR3 sequence is 12 residues long. Per germline, CDR1 MDHEN and CDR2 SYDVKM. The CDR3, as DNA: TGTGCCAGCAGGTTACGACATGAAAAACTGTTTTTT. It translates to CASRLRHEKLFF.

This chain uses TRBV30 with TRBJ2-7, with 10 bases that match TRBD2. Germline V lookup: CDR1 GTSNPN, CDR2 SVGIG (reference sequence). Unmatched junction bases numbered 3, after V lost 1 base and J lost 6 bases. The CDR3 consists of 13 residues. The CDR3 sequence: CAWSGIAGGEQYF. CDR3 coding DNA: TGTGCCTGGAGTGGTATAGCGGGAGGCGAGCAGTACTTC.

The chain couples TRBV19 to TRBJ1-5; possibly TRBD1 for D (5 bases). V was cut by 4 bases and J by 2 bases, with 6 bases left in between. Germline V CDR1 and CDR2: LNHDA, SQIVND (reference sequence). The CDR3 totals 13 residues. In nucleotides, the CDR3 is TGTGCCAGTAGTAGAGGGGGCAATCAGCCCCAGCATTTT. This encodes CASSRGGNQPQHF.

V and J are TRBV15 and TRBJ1-1; D ambiguous. CDR1 is LNHNV, CDR2 YYDKDF, per germline (reference sequence). V was shortened by 0 bases and J by 2 bases, with 7 bases between the two germline ends. This CDR3 has 14 amino acids. The CDR3 reads CATSRDGSNTEAFF. The CDR3 bases are TGTGCCACCAGCAGAGACGGGAGCAACACTGAAGCTTTCTTT.

The V and J genes are TRBV5-1 and TRBJ2-1, with 10 bases that match TRBD2. The V gene end was trimmed by 2 bases and the J gene end by 8 bases; junction bases not matched to a gene: 10. The length of the CDR3 is 16 residues. Germline CDR1 is SGHRS and CDR2 is YFSETQ. The CDR3 region is CASSLRVSGRVDEQFF. The CDR3 nucleotides are TGCGCCAGCAGCTTAAGGGTCAGCGGGAGGGTCGATGAGCAGTTCTTC. The full variable domain, completed using reference TRBV5-1 and TRBJ2-1, is KAGVTQTPRYLIKTRGQQVTLSCSPISGHRSVSWYQQTPGQGLQFLFEYFSETQRNKGNFPGRFSGRQFSNSRSEMNVSTLELGDSALYLCASSLRVSGRVDEQFFGPGTRLTVL.

This clone was counted many times. V is TRBV6-5 and J is TRBJ2-7; the match to TRBD2 covers 14 bases. CDR1 MNHEY and CDR2 SVGAGI come from the germline V gene. This CDR3 region has 15 residues. V shed 4 bases and J 4 bases; nucleotides not matched to a gene: 3. The chain's CDR3 is CASSSGLAGAYEQYF. The CDR3 DNA reads as TGTGCCAGCAGTTCGGGACTAGCGGGAGCGTACGAGCAGTACTTC.

This chain uses TRBV10-3 with TRBJ2-2; D ambiguous. V was trimmed by 0 bases and J by 5 bases, leaving 7 bases between them. CDR1 ENHRY and CDR2 SYGVKD come from the germline V gene. The CDR3 has 14 residues. The CDR3 protein is CAISESAATGELFF. The CDR3 DNA sequence: TGTGCCATCAGTGAGTCTGCGGCAACCGGGGAGCTGTTTTTT.

The chain is built from TRBV15 and TRBJ2-2; D ambiguous. Trimming cost V 0 bases and J 0 bases, with 11 bases left between them. Germline V gives CDR1 LNHNV, CDR2 YYDKDF (reference sequence). The CDR3 consists of 17 residues. Here the CDR3 DNA reads TGTGCCACCAGCAGAGATCTGGGCGTATCGAACACCGGGGAGCTGTTTTTT. This translates into CATSRDLGVSNTGELFF.

This chain links TRBV7-2 with TRBJ1-5; weak D call: TRBD1 (6 bases). The CDR3 sequence is 15 residues long. The ends were cut back, 5 bases at V and 1 base at J, with 12 bases in the middle. CDR1 is SGHTA and CDR2 is FQGNSA in the germline V gene. CDR3 sequence: CASSRNQGSNQPQHF. Here the CDR3 DNA reads TGTGCCAGCAGCCGGAATCAGGGGAGCAATCAGCCCCAGCATTTT. Looking up the rest from reference TRBV7-2 and TRBJ1-5 gives the full variable domain: GAGVSQSPSNKVTEKGKDVELRCDPISGHTALYWYRQSLGQGLEFLIYFQGNSAPDKSGLPSDRFSAERTGGSVSTLTIQRTQQEDSAVYLCASSRNQGSNQPQHFGDGTRLSIL.

This clone was observed a single time. The chain uses TRBV28 and TRBJ1-1, with 9 bases that match TRBD1. CDR3 length: 15 residues. Germline CDR1 MDHEN, CDR2 SYDVKM. Unmatched junction bases numbered 4, after V lost 4 bases and J lost 1 base. DNA of the CDR3: TGTGCCAGCAGTTCCTCGGGACAGGGGAACACTGAAGCTTTCTTT. It translates to CASSSSGQGNTEAFF.

V and J are TRBV5-1 and TRBJ2-7, with D tentatively TRBD2 (6 bases). Germline V CDR1 and CDR2: SGHRS, YFSETQ. V gave up 0 bases and J gave up 3 bases, with 7 bases separating them. The CDR3 has 13 amino acids. In DNA form, the CDR3 reads TGCGCCAGCAGCTTGGGACTAGTCTACGAGCAGTACTTC. Its protein product is CASSLGLVYEQYF.

The genes are TRBV5-4 and TRBJ2-1; TRBD2 agrees at 7 bases. Unmatched junction bases numbered 8, after V lost 4 bases and J lost 4 bases. The CDR3 extends over 15 amino acids. The V gene's germline CDR1 is SGHNT and CDR2 YYREEE (reference sequence). As DNA, the CDR3 is TGTGCCAGCAGCCCCGGGACTACCCAATACAATGAGCAGTTCTTC. This sequence encodes CASSPGTTQYNEQFF.

The V and J genes are TRBV19 and TRBJ1-1; D possibly corresponds to TRBD1 (6 bases). V lost 8 bases, J lost 5 bases, and 15 bases lay in between. In germline, CDR1 is LNHDA, CDR2 SQIVND (reference sequence). The CDR3 extends over 13 amino acids. This CDR3 reads CASLAGGWTEAFF. The CDR3, as DNA: TGTGCCAGTTTGGCTGGGGGCTGGACTGAAGCTTTCTTT.

The J gene is TRBJ1-2, the V gene TRBV27; 7 positions agree with TRBD1. The CDR3 spans 15 residues. Losses at the gene ends were 4 bases for V and 7 bases for J; bases not matched to a gene: 12. Per the germline V gene, CDR1 is MNHEY and CDR2 is SMNVEV (reference sequence). The CDR3 protein is CASSSRGVNRSGYTF. CDR3 nucleotide sequence: TGTGCCAGCAGTTCCAGGGGGGTAAATAGATCTGGCTACACCTTC.

The J gene is TRBJ2-1, the V gene TRBV4-3; maybe TRBD2 (6 bases). Germline V lookup: CDR1 LGHNA, CDR2 YSLEER. The CDR3 loop spans 16 amino acids. Between the trimmed V and J ends, which lost 1 base and 5 bases, there was a span of 15 bases. This chain's CDR3 is CASSQGGALPNNEQFF. The CDR3 DNA reads TGCGCCAGCAGCCAAGGCGGGGCTCTACCAAACAATGAGCAGTTCTTC.